This TCR beta chain originates from a study of blood T cell repertoires in COVID-19. Study context: Researchers got acute and convalescent COVID-19 samples from the United States, Italy and Spain. PBMCs, B-cell-depleted T cells, or T cells were the source of the cDNA or gDNA that made up the material.

Original processing notes: Reference gene primer amplification in the assay estimated nucleated cell counts. Clones were sequenced by immunoSEQ multiplex PCR, and TCRdb holds only the in-frame ones, with some missing. V and J calls and clone size are those listed in that table; D and trimming were worked out from the DNA. This table holds 250,000 to 300,000 clones, 70% to 90% found once. The germline gives CDR1 SGHTA, CDR2 FQGNSA. The trim removed 2 bases at V and 1 base at J, leaving 0 bases unmatched. The CDR3 totals 15 residues. The receptor was derived from a woman between 70 and 85 years old with acute or convalescent COVID-19. Sequencing input: peripheral blood. The chain has TRBV7-2 and TRBJ2-5; the match to TRBD2 covers 11 bases. CDR3 region: CASSLTSGGQETQYF. In DNA form, the CDR3 reads TGTGCCAGCAGCTTAACTAGCGGGGGCCAAGAGACCCAGTACTTC.